The 6 T cell receptor beta chains reported below all come from one sample, sequenced in a study of blood T cell repertoires in COVID-19. Using immunoSEQ multiplex PCR, the repertoire was profiled, and TCRdb retains in-frame clones only, with some absent. The profile covers roughly 160,000 clones, with more than 75% appearing a single time and roughly 0.58% taken by the ten largest. Sequencing was carried out using peripheral blood. These receptors came from a man aged 55-75 years with COVID-19, enrolled during active disease.

This chain uses TRBV18 with TRBJ1-1; maybe TRBD1 (6 bases). This CDR3 is built from 15 residues. V was pared by 3 bases and J by 4 bases, with 15 bases between. The germline CDR1 and CDR2 sequences are KGHSH and LQKENI. The CDR3 sequence: CASSPNLDRSTEAFF. CDR3 nucleotide sequence: TGTGCCAGCTCACCCAACTTAGACAGGAGCACTGAAGCTTTCTTT.

The chain employs TRBV6-2 or TRBV6-3 and TRBJ2-2; 9 bases match TRBD2. J lost 5 bases, V lost 2 bases, and 6 bases had no gene match. The V gene's germline CDR1 is MNHEY and CDR2 SVGEGT. The CDR3 covers 16 residues. CDR3 coding DNA: TGTGCCAGCAGTTACGTCGCGGGGGGGACGACCGGGGAGCTGTTTTTT. Residues: CASSYVAGGTTGELFF.

This chain connects TRBV6-5 to TRBJ1-2, with TRBD1 identical over 7 bases. Germline V lookup: CDR1 MNHEY, CDR2 SVGAGI. The CDR3 has 15 residues. The junction had 3 bases not matched to a gene; V was cut back by 0 bases and J by 2 bases. CDR3 residues: CASSYSRGRNYGYTF. The CDR3 region has the DNA TGTGCCAGCAGTTACTCTAGGGGGCGCAACTATGGCTACACCTTC.

V and J are TRBV10-1 and TRBJ1-1; possible D gene TRBD1, 6 bases. Trimming pared 6 bases from V and 11 bases from J, leaving 28 bases between. Germline V gene sequence: CDR1 WNHNN, CDR2 SYGVQD (reference sequence). The CDR3 consists of 16 residues. CDR3 amino acids: CASRSRTALNVRGAFF. The CDR3 DNA follows: TGCGCCAGCAGGTCTAGGACAGCCCTGAACGTTAGGGGTGCTTTCTTT.

This chain joins TRBV12-3 or TRBV12-4 and TRBJ1-4; no clear D gene. Trimming cost V 4 bases and J 1 base, with 4 bases left between them. This CDR3 is built from 13 residues. CDR3: CASSSETNEKLFF. DNA for the CDR3: TGTGCCAGCAGTTCAGAAACTAATGAAAAACTGTTTTTT.

The rearrangement links TRBV19 to TRBJ1-5, with TRBD1 as a possible D gene (5 bases). CDR3 length: 15 amino acids. With 7 bases removed from V and 5 bases from J, the gap between germline ends came to 18 bases. The germline gives CDR1 LNHDA, CDR2 SQIVND (reference sequence). CDR3 DNA sequence: TGTGCCAGTATCGGGGGAGGTAGGGCACATCAGCCCCAGCATTTT. This gives the protein CASIGGGRAHQPQHF.